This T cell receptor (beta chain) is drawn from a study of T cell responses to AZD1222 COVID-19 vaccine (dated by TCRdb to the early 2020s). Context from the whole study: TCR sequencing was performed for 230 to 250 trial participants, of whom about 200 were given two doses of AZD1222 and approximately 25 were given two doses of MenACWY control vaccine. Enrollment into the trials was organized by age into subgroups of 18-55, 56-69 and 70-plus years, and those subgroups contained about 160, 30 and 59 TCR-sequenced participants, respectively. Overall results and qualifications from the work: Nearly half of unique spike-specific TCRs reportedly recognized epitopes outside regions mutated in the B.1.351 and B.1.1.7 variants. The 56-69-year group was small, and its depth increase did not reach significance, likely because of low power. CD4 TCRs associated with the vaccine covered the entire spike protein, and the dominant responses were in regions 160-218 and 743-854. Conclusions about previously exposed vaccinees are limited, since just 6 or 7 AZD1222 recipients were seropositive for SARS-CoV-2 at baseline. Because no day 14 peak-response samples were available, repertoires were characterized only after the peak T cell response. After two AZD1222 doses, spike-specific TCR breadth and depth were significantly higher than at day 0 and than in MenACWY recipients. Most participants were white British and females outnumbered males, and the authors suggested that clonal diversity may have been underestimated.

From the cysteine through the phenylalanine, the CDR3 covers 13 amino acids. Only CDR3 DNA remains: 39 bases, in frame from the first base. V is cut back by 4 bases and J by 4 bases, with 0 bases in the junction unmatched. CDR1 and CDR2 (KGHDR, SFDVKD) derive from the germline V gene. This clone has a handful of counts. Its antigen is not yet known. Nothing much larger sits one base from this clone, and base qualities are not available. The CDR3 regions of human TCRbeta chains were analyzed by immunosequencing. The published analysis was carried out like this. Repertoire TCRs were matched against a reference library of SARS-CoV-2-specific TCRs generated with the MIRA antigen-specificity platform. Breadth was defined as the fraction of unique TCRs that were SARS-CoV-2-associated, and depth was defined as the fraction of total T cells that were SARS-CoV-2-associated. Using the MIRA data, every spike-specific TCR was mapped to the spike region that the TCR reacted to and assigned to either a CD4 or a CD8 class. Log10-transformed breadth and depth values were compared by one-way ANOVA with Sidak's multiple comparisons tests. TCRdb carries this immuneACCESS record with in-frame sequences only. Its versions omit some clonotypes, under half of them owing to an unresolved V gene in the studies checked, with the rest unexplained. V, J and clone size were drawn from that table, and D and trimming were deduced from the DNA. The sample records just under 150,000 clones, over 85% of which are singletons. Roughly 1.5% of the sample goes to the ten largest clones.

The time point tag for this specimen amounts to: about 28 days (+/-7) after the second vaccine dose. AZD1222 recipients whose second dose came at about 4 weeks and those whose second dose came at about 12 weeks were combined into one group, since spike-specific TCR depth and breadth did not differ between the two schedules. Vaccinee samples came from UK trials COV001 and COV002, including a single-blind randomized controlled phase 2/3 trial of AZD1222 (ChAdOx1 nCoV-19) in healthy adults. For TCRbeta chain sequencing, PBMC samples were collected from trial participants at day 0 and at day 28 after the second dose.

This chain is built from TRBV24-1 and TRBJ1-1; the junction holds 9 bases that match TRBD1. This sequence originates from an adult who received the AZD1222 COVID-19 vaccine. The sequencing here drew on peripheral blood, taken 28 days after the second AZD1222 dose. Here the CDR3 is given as CATSETGGTEAFF. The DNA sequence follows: TGTGCCACCAGTGAGACAGGGGGCACTGAAGCTTTCTTT.